Listed below are T cell receptor beta chains from one sample, sequenced in a study of T cell responses to AZD1222 COVID-19 vaccine. The table came from immunoSEQ multiplex PCR; TCRdb's copy has only in-frame clones and leaves some out. The data show about 150,000 clones, roughly 91% seen once. The sample here was peripheral blood, taken 28 days after the second AZD1222 dose. These receptor sequences come from an adult who received the AZD1222 COVID-19 vaccine. CDR3s include the opening cysteine and the closing phenylalanine or tryptophan. The D gene is left open where the match is weak. Clone size is given for some rows only: seen once, a few or many times, or a class if the clone is expanded.

len	d_gene	v_gene	j_gene	abundance	CDR3nt	CDR3aa
14	.	TRBV5-8	TRBJ1-4	few	TGTGCCATCAGGGTTGGCGGGGGCGTTGAAAAACTGTTTTTT	CAIRVGGGVEKLFF
15	TRBD2	TRBV7-9	TRBJ2-3	.	TGTGCCAGCAGCTTAGATCCCGGGGGGTCTAGCACGCAGTATTTT	CASSLDPGGSSTQYF
17	.	TRBV4-1	TRBJ1-2	.	TGCGCCAGCAGCCAAGATCGTATTTTGGCAGGGCTATATGGCTACACCTTC	CASSQDRILAGLYGYTF
17	.	TRBV7-2	TRBJ1-2	once	TGTGCCAGCAGCGTTGGAGGTGGGCAGGGCATCAACTATGGCTACACCTTC	CASSVGGGQGINYGYTF
18	TRBD2	TRBV19	TRBJ2-7	.	TGTGCCAGCGCTGTGAGGACTAGCGGGAGGTTCAGCTCCTACGAGCAGTACTTC	CASAVRTSGRFSSYEQYF
16	TRBD1	TRBV4-3	TRBJ1-4	.	TGCGCCAGCAGCCCAGGAGCCGGGACAGGGCGTGAAAAACTGTTTTTT	CASSPGAGTGREKLFF
15	TRBD1	TRBV18	TRBJ1-3	.	TGTGCCAGCTCACGACAGGGGCAGGGTGGAAACACCATATATTTT	CASSRQGQGGNTIYF
18	.	TRBV4-2	TRBJ1-5	once	TGTGCCAGCAGCCACACCCTCGTTGGGGGAGAATCCAATCAGCCCCAGCATTTT	CASSHTLVGGESNQPQHF
15	.	TRBV5-1	TRBJ1-4	once	TGCGCCAGCAGCCCGCGGACAGACGGTAATGAAAAACTGTTTTTT	CASSPRTDGNEKLFF
15	TRBD2	TRBV7-6	TRBJ2-2	once	TGTGCCAGTTTACCGGGACTAGCTTACACCGGGGAGCTGTTTTTT	CASLPGLAYTGELFF
13	.	TRBV12-3/TRBV12-4	TRBJ1-3	.	TGTGGAAGTCAGGATACTATTGGAAACACCATATATTTT	CGSQDTIGNTIYF
14	.	TRBV6-5	TRBJ1-4	few	TGTGCCAGCAGTTCAGGATTAACTAATGAAAAACTGTTTTTT	CASSSGLTNEKLFF
13	.	TRBV11-2	TRBJ2-7	.	TGTGCCAGCAGCTTAGAAGGGGTTTACGAGCAGTACTTC	CASSLEGVYEQYF
14	.	TRBV28	TRBJ1-4	.	TGTGCCAGCAGTCCAGTAGGTTATTATGAAAAACTGTTTTTT	CASSPVGYYEKLFF
17	TRBD1	TRBV11-2	TRBJ2-2	.	TGTGCCAGCAGCTTAGATGGACAGGGACGAATCGCCGGGGAGCTGTTTTTT	CASSLDGQGRIAGELFF
15	.	TRBV6-5	TRBJ2-1	.	TGTGCCAGCAGCAAAGCAGGGAAAGCCTACAATGAGCAGTTCTTC	CASSKAGKAYNEQFF
15	TRBD1	TRBV30	TRBJ2-5	.	TGTGCCTGGAGTGTTCGCGGACAGGGCCGAGAGACCCAGTACTTC	CAWSVRGQGRETQYF
16	TRBD2	TRBV3-1/TRBV3-2	TRBJ2-7	.	TGTGCCAGCAGCCAAGGGGGCAGGGAGGGCTCCTACGAGCAGTACTTC	CASSQGGREGSYEQYF
15	TRBD1	TRBV27	TRBJ1-6	.	TGTGCCAGCAGTTCCCGGACAGGGGCTAATTCACCCCTCCACTTT	CASSSRTGANSPLHF
14	TRBD1	TRBV5-1	TRBJ1-2	.	TGCGCCAGCAGCTTAGACAGGGCTAACTATGGCTACACCTTC	CASSLDRANYGYTF
14	TRBD1	TRBV27	TRBJ1-2	.	TGTGCCAGCAGTGATCCGGGACAGAACTATGGCTACACCTTC	CASSDPGQNYGYTF